The clone carrying this T cell receptor beta chain was observed many times. Described time point: newly diagnosed GD, antithyroid drugs for less than 3 months. PBMC RNA served as the TCR library source. The sample originates from a study of regulatory T cells in long-lasting Graves disease. Across the whole study: Patients newly diagnosed with Graves' had been on antithyroid drugs for under 3 months.

iRepertoire HTBI primers and Arm-PCR of CDR3 regions built TCR beta libraries. Source study methods: The study identified 62 TRBV and around 15 TRBJ segments across samples. Using its own MiXCR run on the multiplex PCR reads, TCRdb lists one record per CDR3 protein. The V and J calls were determined by TCRdb, not by the authors. This sample has roughly 420,000 distinct CDR3 sequences; approximately 15% occur once, and the top ten carry about 15%. CDR1 and CDR2 from the germline V gene are SGHDN and FVKESK. Trimming took off 1 base at V and 0 bases at J, with 14 bases between the two ends. The CDR3 spans 17 residues. A further study also used this sample, focusing on T cells in Graves' hyperthyroidism and ophthalmopathy. That investigation notes: No ophthalmopathy progression within 18 months constituted stable Graves' hyperthyroidism. First-round RT-PCR with HTBI primers amplified the TCR CDR3 region.

The starting material was peripheral blood mononuclear cells (PBMCs), obtained at new diagnosis, from a patient treated with antithyroid drugs. This chain links TRBV14 with TRBJ2-3, with D tentatively TRBD2 (6 bases). The origin of this receptor is a woman aged 45-59 years with Graves disease. The CDR3 DNA is TGTGCCAGCAGCCAAGGGAGGGACTCCTCAAGCACAGATACGCAGTATTTT. It codes for CASSQGRDSSSTDTQYF.